A selection of T cell receptor beta chains follows, all from one sample in a study of T cell responses to AZD1222 COVID-19 vaccine. The data were produced by immunoSEQ multiplex PCR, yet TCRdb's version contains in-frame clones alone and is incomplete. This sample has 100,000 to 140,000 clones, with around 90% found just once. The sample was peripheral blood, taken on day 0 of AZD1222 vaccination. These receptors were obtained from an adult in good health. Both conserved end residues are part of each CDR3. The D gene is left open where the match is weak. Clone size is given for some rows only: seen once, a few or many times, or a class if the clone is expanded.

clone_size,v_call,d_call,j_call,cdr3_nt,cdr3_aa
NA,TRBV2,TRBD2,TRBJ2-1,TGTGCCAGCATCCCTAGCGGGGGGGTTGCCGTCTACAATGAGCAGTTCTTC,CASIPSGGVAVYNEQFF
NA,TRBV10-1,NA,TRBJ1-6,TGCGCCACCCTTCTCGGATTTTCACCCCTCCACTTT,CATLLGFSPLHF
once,TRBV28,NA,TRBJ1-4,TGTGCCAGCAGTCCGACACCAAGGGGAGGGGAAAAACTGTTTTTT,CASSPTPRGGEKLFF
NA,TRBV6-5,TRBD1,TRBJ1-1,TGTGCCGCCTCCCCAGGGGGCACTGAAGCTTTCTTT,CAASPGGTEAFF
NA,TRBV7-6,NA,TRBJ2-7,TGTGCCAGCAGCTCCTCAAACTACGAGCAGTACTTC,CASSSSNYEQYF
NA,TRBV7-6,TRBD2,TRBJ2-1,TGTGCCAGCAGCTTAGTAGCGGGCATGAACAATGAGCAGTTCTTC,CASSLVAGMNNEQFF
once,TRBV14,NA,TRBJ1-6,TGTGCCAGCAGCCAAAGGGCTACAAATTCACCCCTCCACTTT,CASSQRATNSPLHF
few,TRBV25-1,NA,TRBJ1-1,TGTGCCAGCAGTGAGTGGCGACAGAACACTGAAGCTTTCTTT,CASSEWRQNTEAFF
NA,TRBV6-5,NA,TRBJ2-7,TGTGCCAGCAGTTACAGTGTCAGAGGACACGAGCAGTACTTC,CASSYSVRGHEQYF
NA,TRBV5-6,TRBD1,TRBJ1-2,TGTGCCAGCAGCCTTGACAGGGCCAATGGCTACACCTTC,CASSLDRANGYTF
NA,TRBV12-3/TRBV12-4,TRBD1,TRBJ1-6,TGTGCCAGCAGGAATAACAGGGGTTCACCCCTCCACTTT,CASRNNRGSPLHF
NA,TRBV7-9,TRBD1,TRBJ2-1,TGTGCCAGCAGCATAGGACAGGGCTACTACAATGAGCAGTTCTTC,CASSIGQGYYNEQFF
NA,TRBV3-1/TRBV3-2,NA,TRBJ1-6,TGTGCCAGCAGCCAAGACAGTTCACCCCTCCACTTT,CASSQDSSPLHF
NA,TRBV6-5,NA,TRBJ1-2,TGTGCCAGCAGACCCGGGACAAACTATGGCTACACCTTC,CASRPGTNYGYTF
NA,TRBV27,NA,TRBJ2-5,TGTGCCAGCAGCCACTACGGGACTCAGGAGACCCAGTACTTC,CASSHYGTQETQYF
NA,TRBV6-5,TRBD1,TRBJ1-1,TGTGCCAGCCGAGGGACAGGGAACACTGAAGCTTTCTTT,CASRGTGNTEAFF
NA,TRBV15,NA,TRBJ1-4,TGTGCCACCAGCAGGGGTGAAAAACTGTTTTTT,CATSRGEKLFF
NA,TRBV25-1,TRBD1,TRBJ2-1,TGTGCCAGCAGTGAGGACAGGGGGCCCAATGAGCAGTTCTTC,CASSEDRGPNEQFF
NA,TRBV15,NA,TRBJ1-2,TGTGCCACCAGGGGACACCCCACCGGACGTTACACCTTC,CATRGHPTGRYTF
NA,TRBV19,TRBD1,TRBJ1-1,TGTGCCAGTAGTATGGGACAGCAAAACACTGAAGCTTTCTTT,CASSMGQQNTEAFF
NA,TRBV12-3/TRBV12-4,NA,TRBJ2-3,TGTGCCAGCAGTTTTGACGCCACAGATACGCAGTATTTT,CASSFDATDTQYF
once,TRBV7-3,NA,TRBJ2-5,TGTGCCAGCAGCATAGACGTACAGGAGACCCAGTACTTC,CASSIDVQETQYF
NA,TRBV2,NA,TRBJ1-1,TGTGCCAGCACCCTAAGGGCAGAAGCTTTCTTT,CASTLRAEAFF
NA,TRBV21-1,NA,TRBJ2-7,TGTGCCAGCAGCAATCAGGGACTGACCTACGAGCAGTACTTC,CASSNQGLTYEQYF
NA,TRBV12-3/TRBV12-4,NA,TRBJ1-3,TGTGCCAGCAGTCAGACAGGCGGAAACACCATATATTTT,CASSQTGGNTIYF
once,TRBV7-9,NA,TRBJ2-7,TGTGCCAGCAGCTTAGCCCAGGGGCCTTCCTACGAGCAGTACTTC,CASSLAQGPSYEQYF
NA,TRBV27,TRBD1,TRBJ1-2,TGTGCCAGCAGCCAACAGGGGTATGATGGCTACACCTTC,CASSQQGYDGYTF
NA,TRBV5-5,TRBD1,TRBJ1-4,TGTGCCAGCAGACGGACAGGAGGGTATGAAAAACTGTTTTTT,CASRRTGGYEKLFF
NA,TRBV7-3,NA,TRBJ2-7,TGTGCCAGCAGCTTAATTGACGGTCCCGAGCAGTACTTC,CASSLIDGPEQYF
NA,TRBV2,NA,TRBJ1-5,TGTGCCAGCAGAGTCCTGTCAGGGAATCAGCCCCAGCATTTT,CASRVLSGNQPQHF
medium-sized,TRBV28,TRBD2,TRBJ2-7,TGTGCCAGCACCGATCTAGCGGGAGGGCCCTCAACCTACGAGCAGTACTTC,CASTDLAGGPSTYEQYF
NA,TRBV5-8,NA,TRBJ1-6,TGTGCCAGCAGCTTGGCCGGGGTTTATTCACCCCTCCACTTT,CASSLAGVYSPLHF
NA,TRBV12-3/TRBV12-4,NA,TRBJ1-2,TGTGCCAGCAGTTTGCGGGTTTCTGGGGGCTACACCTTC,CASSLRVSGGYTF
NA,TRBV5-1,NA,TRBJ2-1,TGCGCCAGCAGCCGACCTAACAATGAGCAGTTCTTC,CASSRPNNEQFF
NA,TRBV7-9,NA,TRBJ2-3,TGTGCCAGCAGCTTATCCCTATCCCTTAGCACAGATACGCAGTATTTT,CASSLSLSLSTDTQYF
NA,TRBV18,NA,TRBJ2-7,TGTGCCAGCTCACCAAGGACAGTGGGCCCCTACGAGCAGTACTTC,CASSPRTVGPYEQYF
NA,TRBV27,TRBD1,TRBJ1-2,TGTGCCAGTAGGGACAGGGGGCTCTACTATGGCTACACCTTC,CASRDRGLYYGYTF
few,TRBV19,NA,TRBJ1-6,TGTGCCAGTAGACGGGGTTACGATAATTCACCCCTCCACTTT,CASRRGYDNSPLHF
few,TRBV7-9,TRBD1,TRBJ2-7,TGTGCCAGCAGCTACGGACAGGCGGAACAGTACTTC,CASSYGQAEQYF
NA,TRBV28,NA,TRBJ1-1,TGTGCCAGCAGTCCCTCCCGCGGGACTTGGGGCACTGAAGCTTTCTTT,CASSPSRGTWGTEAFF
NA,TRBV27,NA,TRBJ2-2,TGTGCCAGCAGCCCATTCCTCGTTCGAACCGGGGAGCTGTTTTTT,CASSPFLVRTGELFF
once,TRBV5-1,TRBD2,TRBJ2-1,TGCGCCAGCGCCGCTAGCGGGAGATGGAATGAGCAGTTCTTC,CASAASGRWNEQFF
NA,TRBV28,NA,TRBJ1-2,TGTGCCAGCAGTTTGGCCGCGGGTACCTATGGCTACACCTTC,CASSLAAGTYGYTF
NA,TRBV20-1,NA,TRBJ1-1,TGCAGTGCCTCGTCGGAAGCTTTCTTT,CSASSEAFF
NA,TRBV29-1,NA,TRBJ1-3,TGCAGCGTGGAGACGGACGACCGAGGAAACACCATATATTTT,CSVETDDRGNTIYF
NA,TRBV30,NA,TRBJ2-7,TGTGCCTGGAGTGTACATGTAAGGGGGGGATCCTACGAGCAGTACTTC,CAWSVHVRGGSYEQYF
once,TRBV4-3,TRBD2,TRBJ2-7,TGCGCCAGCAGCCAAGATATCCTAGCGGAGGCCGAGCAGTACTTC,CASSQDILAEAEQYF
NA,TRBV3-1/TRBV3-2,NA,TRBJ2-1,TGTGCCAGCAGCCGGTCCTACAATGAGCAGTTCTTC,CASSRSYNEQFF